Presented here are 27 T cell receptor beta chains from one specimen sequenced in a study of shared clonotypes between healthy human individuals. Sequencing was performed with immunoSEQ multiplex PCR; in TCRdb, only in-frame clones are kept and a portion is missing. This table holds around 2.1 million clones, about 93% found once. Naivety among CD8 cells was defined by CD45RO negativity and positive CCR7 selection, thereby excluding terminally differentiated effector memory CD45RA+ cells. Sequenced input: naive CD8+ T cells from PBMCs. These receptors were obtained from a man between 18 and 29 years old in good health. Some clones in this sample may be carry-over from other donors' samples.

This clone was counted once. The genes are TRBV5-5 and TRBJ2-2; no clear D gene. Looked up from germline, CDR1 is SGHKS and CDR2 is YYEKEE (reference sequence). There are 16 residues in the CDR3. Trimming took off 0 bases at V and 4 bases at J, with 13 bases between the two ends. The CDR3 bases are TGTGCCAGCAGCTTGGAAGCAACAGAGGTCACCGGGGAGCTGTTTTTT. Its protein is CASSLEATEVTGELFF.

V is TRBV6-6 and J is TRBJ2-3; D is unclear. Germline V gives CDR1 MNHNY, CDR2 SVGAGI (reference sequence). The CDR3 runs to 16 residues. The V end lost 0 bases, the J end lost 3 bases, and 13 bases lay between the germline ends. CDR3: CASSYSAGFDTDTQYF. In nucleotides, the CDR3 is TGTGCCAGCAGTTACTCGGCCGGGTTCGATACAGATACGCAGTATTTT.

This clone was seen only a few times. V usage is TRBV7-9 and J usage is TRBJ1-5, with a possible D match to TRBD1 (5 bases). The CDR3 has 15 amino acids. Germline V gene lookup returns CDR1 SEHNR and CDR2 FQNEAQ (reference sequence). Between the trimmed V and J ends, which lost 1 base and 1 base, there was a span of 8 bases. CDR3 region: CASSLVGASNQPQHF. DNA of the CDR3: TGTGCCAGCAGCTTAGTAGGGGCAAGCAATCAGCCCCAGCATTTT.

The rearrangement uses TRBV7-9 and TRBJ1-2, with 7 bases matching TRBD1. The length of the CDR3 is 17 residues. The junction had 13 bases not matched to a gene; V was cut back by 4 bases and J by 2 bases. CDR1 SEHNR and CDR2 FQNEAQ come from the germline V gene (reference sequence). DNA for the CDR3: TGTGCCAGCAGCTCAACCAGAAACAGGGGTGTCAACTATGGCTACACCTTC. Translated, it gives CASSSTRNRGVNYGYTF.

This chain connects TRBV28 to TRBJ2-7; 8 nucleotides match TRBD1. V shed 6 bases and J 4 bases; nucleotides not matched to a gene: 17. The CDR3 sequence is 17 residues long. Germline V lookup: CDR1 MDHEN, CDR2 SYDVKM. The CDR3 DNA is TGTGCCAGCAGCGCTTATGGGTTTCAGTGGACAGGGTACGAGCAGTACTTC. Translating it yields CASSAYGFQWTGYEQYF.

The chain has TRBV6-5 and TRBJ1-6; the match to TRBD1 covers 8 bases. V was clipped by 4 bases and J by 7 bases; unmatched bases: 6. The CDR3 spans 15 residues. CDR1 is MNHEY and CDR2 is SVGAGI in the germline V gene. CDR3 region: CASSSQGVENSPLHF. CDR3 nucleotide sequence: TGTGCCAGCAGTTCACAGGGGGTGGAAAATTCACCCCTCCACTTT.

The DNA for the CDR3 is TGCGCCAGCAGGACTAGCGGGCGGACACAAGAGACCCAGTACTTC. Its protein is CASRTSGRTQETQYF. V is TRBV5-1 and J is TRBJ2-5, with TRBD2 matching 10 bases. The junction had 6 bases not matched to a gene; V was cut back by 5 bases and J by 2 bases. The germline V gene encodes CDR1 SGHRS and CDR2 YFSETQ. The CDR3 consists of 15 residues.

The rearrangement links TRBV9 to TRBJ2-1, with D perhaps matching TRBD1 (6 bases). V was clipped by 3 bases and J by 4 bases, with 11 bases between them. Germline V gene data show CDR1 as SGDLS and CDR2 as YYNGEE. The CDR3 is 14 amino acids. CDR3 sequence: CASSGRQEYNEQFF. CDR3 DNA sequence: TGTGCCAGCAGCGGAAGACAGGAGTACAATGAGCAGTTCTTC.

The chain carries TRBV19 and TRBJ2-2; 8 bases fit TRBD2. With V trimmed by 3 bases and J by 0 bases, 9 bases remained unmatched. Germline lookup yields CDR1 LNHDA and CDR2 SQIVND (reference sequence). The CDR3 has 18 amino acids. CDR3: CASSINRRLATNTGELFF. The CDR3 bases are TGTGCCAGTAGTATTAATAGAAGACTAGCGACGAACACCGGGGAGCTGTTTTTT.

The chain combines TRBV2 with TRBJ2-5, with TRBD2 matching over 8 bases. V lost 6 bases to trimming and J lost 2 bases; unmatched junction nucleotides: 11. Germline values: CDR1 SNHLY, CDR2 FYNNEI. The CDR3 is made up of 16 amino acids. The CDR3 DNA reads TGTGCCAGCAGCCCCCGGGGGGCGGGAGGACAAGAGACCCAGTACTTC. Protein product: CASSPRGAGGQETQYF.

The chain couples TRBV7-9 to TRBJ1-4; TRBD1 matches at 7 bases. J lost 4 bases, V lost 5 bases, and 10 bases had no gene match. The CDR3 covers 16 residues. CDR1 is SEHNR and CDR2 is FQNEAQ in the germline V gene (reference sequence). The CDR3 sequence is CASSGTVDVINEKLFF. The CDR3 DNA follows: TGTGCCAGCAGCGGGACAGTCGATGTCATTAATGAAAAACTGTTTTTT.

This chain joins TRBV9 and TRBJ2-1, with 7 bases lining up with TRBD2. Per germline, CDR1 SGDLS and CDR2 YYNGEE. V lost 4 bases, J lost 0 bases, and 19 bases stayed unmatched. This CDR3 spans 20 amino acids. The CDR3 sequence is CASSLSVARGSTHSYNEQFF. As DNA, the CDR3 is TGTGCCAGCAGCCTCTCGGTTGCGCGCGGGAGCACCCACTCCTACAATGAGCAGTTCTTC.

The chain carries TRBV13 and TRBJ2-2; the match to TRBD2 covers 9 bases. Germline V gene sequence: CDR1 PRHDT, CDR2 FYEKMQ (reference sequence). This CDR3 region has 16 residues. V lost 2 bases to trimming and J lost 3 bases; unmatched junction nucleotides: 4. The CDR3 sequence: CASSLKREADTGELFF. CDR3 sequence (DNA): TGTGCCAGCAGCTTAAAGCGGGAGGCGGACACCGGGGAGCTGTTTTTT.

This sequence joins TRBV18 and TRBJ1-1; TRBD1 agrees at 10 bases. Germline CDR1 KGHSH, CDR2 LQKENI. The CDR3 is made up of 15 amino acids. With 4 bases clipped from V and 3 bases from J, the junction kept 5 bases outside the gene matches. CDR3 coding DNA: TGTGCCAGCTCACGGACAGGGGGGGGCTACACTGAAGCTTTCTTT. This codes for CASSRTGGGYTEAFF. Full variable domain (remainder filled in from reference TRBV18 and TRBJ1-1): NAGVMQNPRHLVRRRGQEARLRCSPMKGHSHVYWYRQLPEEGLKFMVYLQKENIIDESGMPKERFSAEFPKEGPSILRIQQVVRGDSAAYFCASSRTGGGYTEAFFGQGTRLTVV.

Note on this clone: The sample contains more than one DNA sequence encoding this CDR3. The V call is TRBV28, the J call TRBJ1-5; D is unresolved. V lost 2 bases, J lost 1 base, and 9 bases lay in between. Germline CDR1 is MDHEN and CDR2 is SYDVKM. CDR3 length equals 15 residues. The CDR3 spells CASSLRAGSNQPQHF. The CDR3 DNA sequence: TGTGCCAGCAGTTTAAGGGCAGGCAGCAATCAGCCCCAGCATTTT.

The chain's CDR3 is CASSQDPRFHEQYF. The CDR3 coding sequence is TGTGCCAGCAGCCAAGATCCTAGATTCCACGAGCAGTACTTC. The chain carries TRBV14 and TRBJ2-7; the D is unclear. Germline V gene lookup returns CDR1 SGHDN and CDR2 FVKESK. Trimming took 0 bases from V and 5 from J, leaving 11 bases between them. This CDR3 spans 14 amino acids.

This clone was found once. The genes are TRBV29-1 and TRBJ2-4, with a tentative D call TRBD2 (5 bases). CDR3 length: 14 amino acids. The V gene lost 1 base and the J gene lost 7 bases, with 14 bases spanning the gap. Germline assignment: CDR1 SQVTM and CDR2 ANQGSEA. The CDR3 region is CSVEGGDIGNIQYF. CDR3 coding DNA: TGCAGCGTTGAAGGGGGAGACATAGGCAACATTCAGTACTTC.

The CDR3 region has the DNA TGTGCCAGCAGTCGCCCCGCTACGGCCATTTCCTACGAGCAGTACTTC. Protein: CASSRPATAISYEQYF. The chain carries TRBV28 and TRBJ2-7; D gene uncertain. The CDR3 is made up of 16 amino acids. The V gene lost 5 bases and the J gene lost 1 base, with 18 bases spanning the gap. Looked up from germline, CDR1 is MDHEN and CDR2 is SYDVKM.

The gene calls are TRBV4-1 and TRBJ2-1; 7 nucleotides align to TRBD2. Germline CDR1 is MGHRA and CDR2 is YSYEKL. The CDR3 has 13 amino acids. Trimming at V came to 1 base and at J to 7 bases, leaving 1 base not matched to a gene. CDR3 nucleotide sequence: TGCGCCAGCAGCCAAGGGACTAGGAATGAGCAGTTCTTC. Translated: CASSQGTRNEQFF.

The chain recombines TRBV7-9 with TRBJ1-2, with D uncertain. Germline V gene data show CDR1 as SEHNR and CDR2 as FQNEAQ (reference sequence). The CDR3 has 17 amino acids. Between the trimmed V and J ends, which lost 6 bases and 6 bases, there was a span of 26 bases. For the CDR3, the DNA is TGTGCCAGCAGTCGTAAAATACCAGTGAGTGGAAGCGATGGCTACACCTTC. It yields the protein CASSRKIPVSGSDGYTF.

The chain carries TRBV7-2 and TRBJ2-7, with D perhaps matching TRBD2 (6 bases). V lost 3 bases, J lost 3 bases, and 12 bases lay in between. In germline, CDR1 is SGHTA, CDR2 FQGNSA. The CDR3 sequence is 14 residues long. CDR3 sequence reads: CASSFGLPLYEQYF. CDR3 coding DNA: TGTGCCAGCAGCTTCGGACTACCACTCTACGAGCAGTACTTC.

The CDR3 DNA sequence: TGTGCCAGCAGCTTCATGGGCAGGGGCGGCACCGGGGAGCTGTTTTTT. The encoded protein is CASSFMGRGGTGELFF. V gene TRBV7-2 combines with J gene TRBJ2-2, with D tentatively TRBD1 (6 bases). Trimming stripped 3 bases from V and 4 bases from J, with 15 bases between. Germline values: CDR1 SGHTA, CDR2 FQGNSA. This CDR3 contains 16 residues. The full variable domain, in which reference TRBV7-2 and TRBJ2-2 provide the parts outside the CDR3, is GAGVSQSPSNKVTEKGKDVELRCDPISGHTALYWYRQSLGQGLEFLIYFQGNSAPDKSGLPSDRFSAERTGGSVSTLTIQRTQQEDSAVYLCASSFMGRGGTGELFFGEGSRLTVL.

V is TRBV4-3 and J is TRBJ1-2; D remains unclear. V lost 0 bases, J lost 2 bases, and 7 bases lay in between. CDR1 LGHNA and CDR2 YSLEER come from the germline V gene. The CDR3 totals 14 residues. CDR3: CASSQDEGNYGYTF. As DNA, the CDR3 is TGCGCCAGCAGCCAAGATGAAGGGAACTATGGCTACACCTTC.

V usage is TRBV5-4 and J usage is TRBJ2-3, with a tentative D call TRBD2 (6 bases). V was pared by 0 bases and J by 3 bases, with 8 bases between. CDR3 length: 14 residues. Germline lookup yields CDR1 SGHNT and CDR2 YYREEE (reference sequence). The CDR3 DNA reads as TGTGCCAGCAGCTTGGAGGAGGGGACAGATACGCAGTATTTT. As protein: CASSLEEGTDTQYF.

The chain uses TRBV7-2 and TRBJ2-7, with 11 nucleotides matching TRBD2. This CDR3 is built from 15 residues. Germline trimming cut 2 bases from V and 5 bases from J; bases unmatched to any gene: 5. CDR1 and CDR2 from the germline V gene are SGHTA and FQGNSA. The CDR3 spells CASSLWTSGWNEQYF. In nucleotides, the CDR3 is TGTGCCAGCAGCTTATGGACTAGCGGGTGGAACGAGCAGTACTTC.

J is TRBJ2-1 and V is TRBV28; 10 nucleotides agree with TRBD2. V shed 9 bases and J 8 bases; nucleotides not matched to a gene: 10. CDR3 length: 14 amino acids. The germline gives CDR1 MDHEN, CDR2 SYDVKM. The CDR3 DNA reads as TGTGCCAGTTTAACCGGGACTAGCGTCGATGAGCAGTTCTTC. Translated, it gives CASLTGTSVDEQFF.

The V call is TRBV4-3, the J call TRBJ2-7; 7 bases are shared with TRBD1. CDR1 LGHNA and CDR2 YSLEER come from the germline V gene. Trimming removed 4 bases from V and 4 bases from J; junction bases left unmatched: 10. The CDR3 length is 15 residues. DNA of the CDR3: TGCGCCAGCAGCCCTAAGACAGGGCGGTCATACGAGCAGTACTTC. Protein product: CASSPKTGRSYEQYF.